This TCR beta chain was recovered during a study of CD8 T cells in Susac syndrome. CDR1 is SGHRS and CDR2 is YFSETQ in the germline V gene. This CDR3 has 13 amino acids. Unmatched junction bases numbered 8, after V lost 7 bases and J lost 6 bases. The authors reverse transcribed about 0.5 to 1 ug RNA with random hexamers. From the immunoSEQ multiplex PCR reads, TCRdb called clonotypes with MiXCR, one entry per CDR3 protein. Here the sample spans 20,000 to 25,000 distinct CDR3 sequences, 93% being singletons. In its sample, this clonotype was seen once. In blood CD8+ and CD4+ T cells, TCR beta underwent sequencing.

The TCR sequence derives from a human donor in good health. Sequencing was performed on CD8+ T cells from PBMCs. The chain combines TRBV5-1 with TRBJ1-2; 8 bases fit TRBD1. The CDR3 bases are TGCGCCAGCGGTTGGGCAGGGGGCAATGGCTACACCTTC. This codes for CASGWAGGNGYTF.